These 9 T cell receptor beta chains originate from one sample sequenced in a study of blood T cell repertoires in COVID-19. Assay: immunoSEQ multiplex PCR; the TCRdb copy retains only in-frame clones and omits some. Altogether some 98,000 clones are present, 80% being singletons, with the ten largest covering roughly 20%. Input material: peripheral blood. These receptors were collected from a human donor in a cohort sampled during active COVID-19.

The chain combines TRBV3-1 (or the pseudogene TRBV3-2) with TRBJ1-2; D might be TRBD1 (5 bases). The CDR3 totals 12 residues. V lost 4 bases and J lost 4, with 7 bases in between. Germline V CDR1 and CDR2: LGHDT, YNNKEL (reference sequence). The CDR3 sequence: CASSPDSYGYTF. Written as DNA, the CDR3 is TGTGCCAGCAGCCCCGACAGCTATGGCTACACCTTC.

The chain employs TRBV5-6 and TRBJ2-7, with TRBD2 matching over 10 bases. The CDR3 is 14 residues long. CDR1 is SGHDT, CDR2 YYEEEE, per germline. V lost 4 bases and J lost 8; bases outside the gene matches: 9. The CDR3 DNA reads as TGTGCCAGCAGCCACTATCTAGCGGGAGCGCAGCAGTACTTC. Residues: CASSHYLAGAQQYF.

The chain couples TRBV4-1 to TRBJ2-2; weak D call: TRBD2 (5 bases). V was clipped by 5 bases and J by 7 bases, with 8 bases between them. Germline assignment: CDR1 MGHRA and CDR2 YSYEKL. The CDR3 is 12 amino acids. Here the CDR3 reads CASSAAGGELFF. Written as DNA, the CDR3 is TGCGCCAGCAGCGCGGCGGGCGGGGAGCTGTTTTTT.

This chain uses TRBV4-1 with TRBJ2-3; 7 bases line up with TRBD2. The trim removed 0 bases at V and 0 bases at J, leaving 3 bases unmatched. Germline V lookup: CDR1 MGHRA, CDR2 YSYEKL. The CDR3 contains 16 residues. Here the CDR3 DNA reads TGCGCCAGCAGCCAAGATCGGACTAGTAGCACAGATACGCAGTATTTT. It is translated as CASSQDRTSSTDTQYF.

This clone has more than one count but fewer than ten. CDR3 sequence reads: CAITPGEGGRSYEQYF. DNA of the CDR3: TGTGCCATCACCCCCGGGGAGGGCGGGAGGTCCTACGAGCAGTACTTC. The V and J genes are TRBV10-3 and TRBJ2-7, with 8 nucleotides matching TRBD2. CDR1 and CDR2 from the germline V gene are ENHRY and SYGVKD. V dropped 7 bases and J dropped 1; count of bases not matched to a gene: 12. This CDR3 has 16 residues.

The V gene is TRBV6-5, the J gene TRBJ2-1, with 8 bases aligning to TRBD2. Germline values: CDR1 MNHEY, CDR2 SVGAGI. CDR3 length: 15 residues. The J segment lost 6 bases and the V segment lost 5 bases, leaving 9 bases of the junction unmatched. The CDR3 sequence: CASSRGTRPSNEQFF. CDR3 bases: TGTGCCAGCAGTCGTGGGACTAGACCCTCCAATGAGCAGTTCTTC.

The CDR3 DNA is TGTGCCAGCAGCTTAGGCAGGACAGGGATTAATGAAAAACTGTTTTTT. Its protein product is CASSLGRTGINEKLFF. The chain recombines TRBV13 with TRBJ1-4; 8 bases line up with TRBD1. The CDR3 is 16 residues long. Looked up from germline, CDR1 is PRHDT and CDR2 is FYEKMQ (reference sequence). V shed 0 bases and J 4 bases; nucleotides not matched to a gene: 4.

The CDR3 protein is CASSPMTGDGETQYF. CDR3 sequence (DNA): TGTGCCAGCTCACCTATGACAGGGGACGGGGAGACCCAGTACTTC. The V gene is TRBV18, the J gene TRBJ2-5; 8 bases align to TRBD1. CDR3 length: 15 amino acids. V trimming: 3 bases; J trimming: 5 bases; junction bases outside the gene matches: 8. The germline gives CDR1 KGHSH, CDR2 LQKENI.

This chain links TRBV2 with TRBJ1-6; D perhaps matches TRBD1 (5 bases). Trimming pared 1 base from V and 7 bases from J, leaving 5 bases between. Per the germline V gene, CDR1 is SNHLY and CDR2 is FYNNEI. The CDR3 is 13 residues long. The CDR3 coding sequence is TGTGCCAGCAGTGAAGAGGGGAATTCACCCCTCCACTTT. Its protein product is CASSEEGNSPLHF.